Included here is one TCR beta chain sequence, with context. There is no known antigen for this receptor. Per-base qualities were not stored, and no clone one base away is much larger. The time point label, read with the paper, signifies: baseline before first vaccination. Vaccinee samples were obtained from the UK trials COV001 and COV002, which included a single-blind randomized controlled phase 2/3 trial of AZD1222 (ChAdOx1 nCoV-19) in healthy adults. Trial participant PBMC samples were collected at day 0 and day 28 after the second dose for TCRbeta chain sequencing. The CDR3 regions of human TCRbeta chains were subjected to immunosequencing. As for the original processing: TCRs in the repertoires were compared against a reference library of SARS-CoV-2-specific TCRs that had been generated with the MIRA antigen-specificity platform. Breadth meant the fraction of unique TCRs that were SARS-CoV-2-associated, whereas depth meant the fraction of total T cells that were SARS-CoV-2-associated. Using the MIRA data, each spike-specific TCR was assigned both to the spike region to which the TCR was reactive and to a CD4 or CD8 class. Log10-transformed breadth and depth values were compared by one-way ANOVA with Sidak's multiple comparisons tests. TCRdb limited this immuneACCESS table to in-frame rearrangements with V and J called. A share of clones is missing; checked studies link under half to unresolved V genes, and the rest is unexplained. V and J calls and clone size are those listed in that table; D and trimming were worked out from the DNA. Across this sample there are 85,000 to 130,000 clones, with over 85% seen only once. The ten largest make up about 5% of the sample.

The data originate from a study of T cell responses to AZD1222 COVID-19 vaccine (dated by TCRdb to the early 2020s). About the full investigation: Because spike-specific TCR depth and breadth did not differ between the two schedules, AZD1222 recipients who got a second dose at roughly 4 weeks were pooled with those who got a second dose at roughly 12 weeks. A total of more than 230 trial participants underwent TCR sequencing, of whom some 210 received two doses of AZD1222 and about 26 received two doses of the MenACWY control vaccine. Trial participants were enrolled by age into 18-55, 56-69 and 70-plus year subgroups, with roughly 160, 29 and 62 TCR-sequenced participants respectively. What the work shows at the level of the full study, not this receptor alone: Because no day 14 peak-response samples were available, the repertoires could be characterized only after the peak T cell response. The whole spike protein was spanned by vaccine-associated CD4 TCRs, and dominant responses were seen in regions 160-218 and 743-854. Only five to seven AZD1222 recipients were SARS-CoV-2 seropositive at baseline, limiting conclusions about previously exposed vaccinees. After two AZD1222 doses, spike-specific TCR breadth and depth were significantly higher than at day 0 and than in MenACWY recipients. Participants were mostly white British, with more females than males. The authors suggested clonal diversity may have been underestimated. Nearly half of unique spike-specific TCRs reportedly recognized epitopes outside regions mutated in the B.1.351 and B.1.1.7 variants. In the small 56-69-year group, the increase in depth fell short of significance, most likely because of low power.

V is pruned by 4 bases and J by 6 bases, leaving 11 bases of the junction without a gene match. CDR1 LGHNA and CDR2 YNFKEQ were looked up in the germline V gene. The CDR3 has 15 amino acids, counting the end cysteine and phenylalanine. Of all the DNA, just the CDR3 is kept, 45 bases in frame from base 1. Recombination joined TRBV4-2 with TRBJ1-2; 7 central bases correspond to TRBD1. The starting material was peripheral blood, obtained on day 0 of AZD1222 vaccination. This sequence was found in an adult in good health. The CDR3 in this case is CASSLREGAGNGYTF. The DNA is as follows: TGTGCCAGCAGCCTAAGAGAGGGGGCAGGTAATGGCTACACCTTC.